One and the same sample provided the 16 T cell receptor beta chains below, sequenced in a study of blood T cell repertoires in COVID-19. Here immunoSEQ multiplex PCR was the method, and the copy in TCRdb shows in-frame clones only, minus some. The table includes around 180,000 clones, about 85% detected once. What was sequenced was peripheral blood. These receptors were collected from a person between 70 and 80 years old with COVID-19, enrolled during active disease.

The V call is TRBV10-3, the J call TRBJ1-5, with 8 bases fitting TRBD1. The junction had 6 bases not matched to a gene; V was cut back by 6 bases and J by 5 bases. The CDR3 length is 14 residues. Germline V lookup: CDR1 ENHRY, CDR2 SYGVKD. The CDR3 loop is CAISTGTGDQPQHF. CDR3 sequence (DNA): TGTGCCATCAGCACCGGGACAGGCGATCAGCCCCAGCATTTT.

This clone was picked up a small number of times. J is TRBJ1-3 and V is TRBV19, with 8 bases aligning to TRBD1. V lost 5 bases and J lost 4; bases outside the gene matches: 7. The CDR3 totals 15 residues. CDR1 is LNHDA and CDR2 is SQIVND in the germline V gene (reference sequence). The CDR3 is CASSAGQGSGNTIYF. The CDR3 coding sequence is TGTGCCAGTAGTGCCGGACAGGGTTCCGGAAACACCATATATTTT.

The genes are TRBV19 and TRBJ2-1; D is perhaps TRBD2 (6 bases). Germline values: CDR1 LNHDA, CDR2 SQIVND (reference sequence). CDR3 length: 14 residues. Trimming removed 5 bases at V and 5 bases at J, with 13 bases between. The CDR3 sequence: CASSGRRRDNEQFF. The DNA for the CDR3 is TGTGCCAGTAGTGGGAGGCGGCGAGACAATGAGCAGTTCTTC.

This chain connects TRBV11-1 to TRBJ2-5; D unresolved. V lost 5 bases to trimming and J lost 4 bases, with 8 bases between them. The CDR3 sequence is 12 residues long. Germline CDR1 is SGHAT and CDR2 is FQDESV (reference sequence). The CDR3 sequence: CASSVMRETQYF. The CDR3, as DNA: TGTGCCAGCAGCGTCATGAGAGAGACCCAGTACTTC.

V is TRBV5-4 and J is TRBJ1-2; 11 bases agree with TRBD1. The CDR3 runs 12 residues. V trimming: 0 bases; J trimming: 13 bases; junction bases outside the gene matches: 2. The germline V gene has CDR1 SGHNT and CDR2 YYREEE (reference sequence). The CDR3 nucleotides read TGTGCCAGCAGCTTGGCCGGGACAGGGGGCACCTTC. Translated: CASSLAGTGGTF. Looking up the rest from reference TRBV5-4 and TRBJ1-2 gives the full variable domain: ETGVTQSPTHLIKTRGQQVTLRCSSQSGHNTVSWYQQALGQGPQFIFQYYREEENGRGNFPPRFSGLQFPNYSSELNVNALELDDSALYLCASSLAGTGGTFGSGTRLTVV.

CDR3 amino acids: CATQGFDEQFF. The CDR3 DNA is TGTGCCACCCAGGGTTTCGATGAGCAGTTCTTC. J is TRBJ2-1 and V is TRBV9; TRBD1 might be the D (5 bases). The germline gives CDR1 SGDLS, CDR2 YYNGEE. Trimming cost V 9 bases and J 8 bases, with 12 bases left between them. The CDR3 is made up of 11 amino acids. Full variable domain (remainder filled in from reference TRBV9 and TRBJ2-1): DSGVTQTPKHLITATGQRVTLRCSPRSGDLSVYWYQQSLDQGLQFLIQYYNGEERAKGNILERFSAQQFPDLHSELNLSSLELGDSALYFCATQGFDEQFFGPGTRLTVL.

This sequence joins TRBV5-1 and TRBJ1-3, with 8 bases lining up with TRBD1. CDR1 and CDR2 from the germline V gene are SGHRS and YFSETQ. This CDR3 is built from 19 residues. Germline trimming cut 4 bases from V and 0 bases from J; bases unmatched to any gene: 15. The CDR3 here is CASSPLRRDRTSSGNTIYF. The CDR3 nucleotides are TGCGCCAGCAGCCCACTCCGAAGGGACAGGACCTCCTCTGGAAACACCATATATTTT.

This clone has just a few counts. This rearrangement joins TRBV5-4 to TRBJ2-2; 8 nucleotides line up with TRBD2. V dropped 2 bases and J dropped 0; count of bases not matched to a gene: 9. Germline assignment: CDR1 SGHNT and CDR2 YYREEE (reference sequence). The CDR3 loop spans 18 amino acids. The CDR3 DNA follows: TGTGCCAGCAGCTTAGAAGCGGGAGTCGGCCCGAACACCGGGGAGCTGTTTTTT. It codes for CASSLEAGVGPNTGELFF.

This clone was seen more than once but under ten times. The junction departs from germline at one end; a sequencing error may be responsible. The V gene is TRBV7-9, the J gene TRBJ2-7; 10 positions agree with TRBD2. Looked up from germline, CDR1 is SEHNR and CDR2 is FQNEAQ (reference sequence). CDR3 length: 14 residues. CDR3 DNA: TGTGCCAGCAGCCTAGCGGGAGAGTCCTACGAGCAGTACTTC. Protein product: CASSLAGESYEQYF. The complete variable domain, with remaining parts taken from reference TRBV7-9 and TRBJ2-7, reads DTGVSQNPRHKITKRGQNVTFRCDPISEHNRLYWYRQTLGQGPEFLTYFQNEAQLEKSRLLSDRFSAERPKGSFSTLEIQRTEQGDSAMYLCASSLAGESYEQYFGPGTRLTVT.

The chain is built from TRBV15 and TRBJ1-2, with 7 positions matching TRBD1. Germline CDR1 is LNHNV and CDR2 is YYDKDF (reference sequence). V shed 3 bases and J 4 bases; nucleotides not matched to a gene: 2. The CDR3 loop spans 13 amino acids. As DNA, the CDR3 is TGTGCCACCAGCAGTGGGGACAGCTATGGCTACACCTTC. This encodes CATSSGDSYGYTF.

The chain uses TRBV6-6 and TRBJ2-7, with D possibly matching TRBD1 (6 bases). Germline CDR1 is MNHNY and CDR2 is SVGAGI (reference sequence). Deletions cut 5 bases from V and 1 base from J, with 21 bases between. This CDR3 region has 17 residues. The CDR3 loop is CASSPLPGKTGSYEQYF. DNA for the CDR3: TGTGCCAGCAGTCCACTACCGGGCAAGACAGGTTCCTACGAGCAGTACTTC.

This clone showed up just a few times. The chain recombines TRBV30 with TRBJ1-4; TRBD1 might be the D (6 bases). This CDR3 has 13 residues. Germline CDR1 is GTSNPN and CDR2 is SVGIG (reference sequence). V dropped 7 bases and J dropped 0 bases, with 9 bases sitting between them. CDR3 region: CASSGATNEKLFF. The CDR3 DNA follows: TGTGCCTCTTCAGGGGCAACTAATGAAAAACTGTTTTTT.

CDR3 sequence reads: CASSLLGTYEQYF. As DNA, the CDR3 is TGTGCCAGCAGCCTCCTCGGGACCTACGAGCAGTACTTC. The rearrangement links TRBV27 to TRBJ2-7; D may be TRBD2 (5 bases). Germline CDR1 and CDR2: MNHEY and SMNVEV (reference sequence). V shed 6 bases and J shed 2 bases, with 11 bases lying between them. The CDR3 loop spans 13 amino acids.

The rearrangement joins TRBV5-5 to TRBJ1-6; no firm D call. Looked up from germline, CDR1 is SGHKS and CDR2 is YYEKEE (reference sequence). The CDR3 runs 13 residues. Deletions cut 0 bases from V and 7 bases from J, with 5 bases between. The CDR3 DNA is TGTGCCAGCAGCTTGGATCAGAATTCACCCCTCCACTTT. Its translation: CASSLDQNSPLHF.

The chain has TRBV25-1 and TRBJ2-1; D is undetermined. V lost 2 bases, J lost 3 bases, and 11 bases lay in between. The CDR3 spans 15 residues. Germline V gene data show CDR1 as MGHDK and CDR2 as SYGVNS. CDR3 sequence: CASSEPGLGYNEQFF. In DNA form, the CDR3 reads TGTGCCAGCAGTGAACCCGGGTTAGGCTACAATGAGCAGTTCTTC.

This chain joins TRBV9 and TRBJ1-1, with D possibly matching TRBD1 (6 bases). This CDR3 has 15 amino acids. V gave up 2 bases and J gave up 1 base, with 12 bases separating them. The germline CDR1 and CDR2 sequences are SGDLS and YYNGEE. The CDR3 sequence: CASSVLGAGNTEAFF. For the CDR3, the DNA is TGTGCCAGCAGCGTGTTGGGGGCAGGGAACACTGAAGCTTTCTTT.